These T cell receptor beta chains were read from a single sample in a study of control samples from healthy donors and cancer patients. Using immunoSEQ multiplex PCR, the repertoire was profiled, and TCRdb retains in-frame clones only, with some absent. The table records around 72,000 clones, more than 75% of them present only once. Sample: blood. These receptors all stem from a man between 45 and 60 years old in good health. The CDR3 runs from the conserved cysteine through the conserved F or W. Fields, in order: J gene, clone size, V gene, D gene, CDR3 DNA, CDR3 protein. D genes are given only for firm matches. Only part of the rows carry a size: once, few, many, or a class if the clone is expanded.

J gene: TRBJ1-4; clone size: NA; V gene: TRBV4-1; D gene: TRBD1; CDR3 DNA: TGCGCCAGCAGCCAAGATCGAGGACAGGGCCTTGCAACTAATGAAAAACTGTTTTTT; CDR3 protein: CASSQDRGQGLATNEKLFF
J gene: TRBJ2-7; clone size: NA; V gene: TRBV12-3/TRBV12-4; D gene: NA; CDR3 DNA: TGTGCCAGCAGTTCGACCTTCCAGCAGTACTTC; CDR3 protein: CASSSTFQQYF
J gene: TRBJ2-1; clone size: NA; V gene: TRBV19; D gene: NA; CDR3 DNA: TGTGCCAGTAGTACCAAAGGTCGGGCAGGACTCTACAATGAGCAGTTCTTC; CDR3 protein: CASSTKGRAGLYNEQFF
J gene: TRBJ1-3; clone size: NA; V gene: TRBV6-1; D gene: NA; CDR3 DNA: TGTGCCAGCAGTGAAGCGACGGGGAACACCATATATTTT; CDR3 protein: CASSEATGNTIYF
J gene: TRBJ2-3; clone size: once; V gene: TRBV24-1; D gene: NA; CDR3 DNA: TGTGCCACCAGTGAGTTGACTAGACCAGATACGCAGTATTTT; CDR3 protein: CATSELTRPDTQYF
J gene: TRBJ2-3; clone size: once; V gene: TRBV6-2/TRBV6-3; D gene: NA; CDR3 DNA: TGTGCCAGCAGTTACTCTTATCCGGCTAGGACTGTTTCCGATACGCAGTATTTT; CDR3 protein: CASSYSYPARTVSDTQYF
J gene: TRBJ2-3; clone size: once; V gene: TRBV29-1; D gene: TRBD2; CDR3 DNA: TGCAGCGTTGGGACTAGCGGGACGACAGATACGCAGTATTTT; CDR3 protein: CSVGTSGTTDTQYF
J gene: TRBJ2-7; clone size: NA; V gene: TRBV24-1; D gene: TRBD1; CDR3 DNA: TGTGCCACCAGTGATTTGCAAGGGGGCATCTACGAGCAGTACTTC; CDR3 protein: CATSDLQGGIYEQYF
J gene: TRBJ1-2; clone size: NA; V gene: TRBV25-1; D gene: NA; CDR3 DNA: TGTGCCAGCAGCGGACAGAAGCTCTGGGGTGGCTACACCTTC; CDR3 protein: CASSGQKLWGGYTF
J gene: TRBJ2-2; clone size: NA; V gene: TRBV4-1; D gene: TRBD2; CDR3 DNA: TGCGCCAGCAGCCAAGAGAGAGCTCTAGCGGGAGGGCCGAACACCGGGGAGCTGTTTTTT; CDR3 protein: CASSQERALAGGPNTGELFF
J gene: TRBJ2-3; clone size: NA; V gene: TRBV4-1; D gene: TRBD2; CDR3 DNA: TGCGCCAGCAGCCAAGAGAGGGTAGCGGGAGGGCGAGGCACAGATACGCAGTATTTT; CDR3 protein: CASSQERVAGGRGTDTQYF
J gene: TRBJ2-1; clone size: NA; V gene: TRBV6-5; D gene: TRBD1; CDR3 DNA: TGTGCCAGCAGATTATCAGGGGGCTCCTACAATGAGCAGTTCTTC; CDR3 protein: CASRLSGGSYNEQFF
J gene: TRBJ2-3; clone size: few; V gene: TRBV3-1/TRBV3-2; D gene: NA; CDR3 DNA: TGTGCCAGCAGCCTACAGGGATGGGGCACAGATACGCAGTATTTT; CDR3 protein: CASSLQGWGTDTQYF
J gene: TRBJ2-5; clone size: NA; V gene: TRBV15; D gene: TRBD2; CDR3 DNA: TGTGCCACCAGCAGAGATCGGGCGGGAGGGCTGTCCCAGTACTTC; CDR3 protein: CATSRDRAGGLSQYF
J gene: TRBJ2-5; clone size: NA; V gene: TRBV5-1; D gene: NA; CDR3 DNA: TGCGCCAGCAGCGACACCCAAGAGACCCAGTACTTC; CDR3 protein: CASSDTQETQYF
J gene: TRBJ2-3; clone size: NA; V gene: TRBV9; D gene: NA; CDR3 DNA: TGTGCCAGCAGCGTAGCGGGGGACTCTACAGATACGCAGTATTTT; CDR3 protein: CASSVAGDSTDTQYF
J gene: TRBJ1-5; clone size: NA; V gene: TRBV30; D gene: NA; CDR3 DNA: TGTGCCTGGAGTGTTGGGGGGGATCAGCCCCAGCATTTT; CDR3 protein: CAWSVGGDQPQHF
J gene: TRBJ2-7; clone size: NA; V gene: TRBV7-9; D gene: TRBD2; CDR3 DNA: TGTGCCAGCACCCCTAGAGTGGGAGGGTACGAGCAGTACTTC; CDR3 protein: CASTPRVGGYEQYF
J gene: TRBJ2-3; clone size: NA; V gene: TRBV19; D gene: NA; CDR3 DNA: TGTGCCAGTAGTATAGATCCGGCCCTCCCTACAGATACGCAGTATTTT; CDR3 protein: CASSIDPALPTDTQYF
J gene: TRBJ2-2; clone size: NA; V gene: TRBV6-6; D gene: NA; CDR3 DNA: TGTGCCAGCCTCGGACGCACTCCAGGCACCGGGGAGCTGTTTTTT; CDR3 protein: CASLGRTPGTGELFF
J gene: TRBJ1-4; clone size: NA; V gene: TRBV9; D gene: TRBD1; CDR3 DNA: TGTGCCAGCAGCCCCCGACTGGGGGGACAGGGGCTCCCGGGGGGTGAAAAACTGTTTTTT; CDR3 protein: CASSPRLGGQGLPGGEKLFF
J gene: TRBJ2-3; clone size: NA; V gene: TRBV6-2/TRBV6-3; D gene: NA; CDR3 DNA: TGTGCCAGCAGTTACTCGCGTGGCGGGAGCACAGATACGCAGTATTTT; CDR3 protein: CASSYSRGGSTDTQYF
J gene: TRBJ2-7; clone size: once; V gene: TRBV28; D gene: TRBD1; CDR3 DNA: TGTGCCAGCAGTCTCCTATGGGACAGGGGCTCCTACGAGCAGTACTTC; CDR3 protein: CASSLLWDRGSYEQYF
J gene: TRBJ1-2; clone size: once; V gene: TRBV29-1; D gene: NA; CDR3 DNA: TGCAGCGCTGCACAGGGCGACTATGGCTACACCTTC; CDR3 protein: CSAAQGDYGYTF
J gene: TRBJ1-6; clone size: NA; V gene: TRBV29-1; D gene: NA; CDR3 DNA: TGCAGCGCTCGGGCCCCTAATTCACCCCTCCACTTT; CDR3 protein: CSARAPNSPLHF
J gene: TRBJ2-1; clone size: NA; V gene: TRBV28; D gene: TRBD2; CDR3 DNA: TGTGCCAGCAGTCCGTCGGGGCTAGCGGGAGTATCCGAGCAGTTCTTC; CDR3 protein: CASSPSGLAGVSEQFF
J gene: TRBJ1-2; clone size: NA; V gene: TRBV19; D gene: NA; CDR3 DNA: TGTGCCAGTAGACAGACCGGGCAGGTGGGGCGAGGCTACACCTTC; CDR3 protein: CASRQTGQVGRGYTF
J gene: TRBJ1-1; clone size: few; V gene: TRBV30; D gene: NA; CDR3 DNA: TGTGCCTGGAGGGGCACGGTGAACACTGAAGCTTTCTTT; CDR3 protein: CAWRGTVNTEAFF
J gene: TRBJ2-3; clone size: NA; V gene: TRBV4-2; D gene: TRBD2; CDR3 DNA: TGTGCCAGCAGCCAAAGACTAGCAGAAACCCCCGATACGCAGTATTTT; CDR3 protein: CASSQRLAETPDTQYF
J gene: TRBJ2-1; clone size: NA; V gene: TRBV7-6; D gene: NA; CDR3 DNA: TGTGCCAGCAGCGTAGAGGGGTCCTACAATGAGCAGTTCTTC; CDR3 protein: CASSVEGSYNEQFF
J gene: TRBJ1-1; clone size: NA; V gene: TRBV6-5; D gene: NA; CDR3 DNA: TGTGCCAGCAGGGCCAGGGGAACTGAAGCTTTCTTT; CDR3 protein: CASRARGTEAFF
J gene: TRBJ1-4; clone size: NA; V gene: TRBV21-1; D gene: NA; CDR3 DNA: TGTGCCAGCAGCAAGGGGGAGGGGCGTGGGGCTAATGAAAAACTGTTTTTT; CDR3 protein: CASSKGEGRGANEKLFF
J gene: TRBJ2-2; clone size: NA; V gene: TRBV29-1; D gene: TRBD2; CDR3 DNA: TGCAGCGCCCCACTAGCGGCCGGGGAGCTGTTTTTT; CDR3 protein: CSAPLAAGELFF
J gene: TRBJ1-2; clone size: NA; V gene: TRBV25-1; D gene: TRBD1; CDR3 DNA: TGTGCCAGCAGCGGACCGGGACAGGGGGCCGGTGGCTACACCTTC; CDR3 protein: CASSGPGQGAGGYTF
J gene: TRBJ2-3; clone size: NA; V gene: TRBV5-4; D gene: NA; CDR3 DNA: TGTGCCAGCAGCTTGACCCGACGCACAGATACGCAGTATTTT; CDR3 protein: CASSLTRRTDTQYF
J gene: TRBJ2-1; clone size: NA; V gene: TRBV18; D gene: TRBD2; CDR3 DNA: TGTGCCAGCTCACCACCCACTGGACTAGCGGGGGTGTACAATGAGCAGTTCTTC; CDR3 protein: CASSPPTGLAGVYNEQFF
J gene: TRBJ2-1; clone size: NA; V gene: TRBV28; D gene: TRBD2; CDR3 DNA: TGTGCCAGCAGTTCTCGTCGACGGGGGAGGGACAATGAGCAGTTCTTC; CDR3 protein: CASSSRRRGRDNEQFF
J gene: TRBJ2-1; clone size: NA; V gene: TRBV4-1; D gene: NA; CDR3 DNA: TGCGCCAGCAGCCCCCAAACTCTAAGTGAGCAGTTCTTC; CDR3 protein: CASSPQTLSEQFF
J gene: TRBJ1-1; clone size: NA; V gene: TRBV19; D gene: NA; CDR3 DNA: TGTGCCAGTAGTACCCGTGACAGCCATCGTGAAGCTTTCTTT; CDR3 protein: CASSTRDSHREAFF
J gene: TRBJ1-5; clone size: once; V gene: TRBV12-3/TRBV12-4; D gene: NA; CDR3 DNA: TGTGCCAGCAGTTTTGGTGGACATCAGCCCCAGCATTTT; CDR3 protein: CASSFGGHQPQHF
J gene: TRBJ2-7; clone size: NA; V gene: TRBV11-2; D gene: NA; CDR3 DNA: TGTGCCAGCAGCCTCCCTAGGGGAGGCGAGCAGTACTTC; CDR3 protein: CASSLPRGGEQYF
J gene: TRBJ2-7; clone size: NA; V gene: TRBV12-3/TRBV12-4; D gene: NA; CDR3 DNA: TGTGCCAGCAGTTACGGCAGGACCGACGAGCAGTACTTC; CDR3 protein: CASSYGRTDEQYF
J gene: TRBJ2-1; clone size: NA; V gene: TRBV7-9; D gene: TRBD1; CDR3 DNA: TGTGCCAGCAGCCCGGGACAGGGGCCTCACAATGAGCAGTTCTTC; CDR3 protein: CASSPGQGPHNEQFF
J gene: TRBJ2-7; clone size: NA; V gene: TRBV6-5; D gene: TRBD2; CDR3 DNA: TGTGCCAGCAGAGTCGGACTAGCGGGAACCTACGAGCAGTACTTC; CDR3 protein: CASRVGLAGTYEQYF
J gene: TRBJ1-5; clone size: NA; V gene: TRBV7-9; D gene: TRBD1; CDR3 DNA: TGTGCCAGCGGGGACAGGGGGCAGCCCCAGCATTTT; CDR3 protein: CASGDRGQPQHF
J gene: TRBJ2-1; clone size: NA; V gene: TRBV3-1/TRBV3-2; D gene: NA; CDR3 DNA: TGTGCCAGCAGCCCAACAGGGCAAGGGCAGTTCTTC; CDR3 protein: CASSPTGQGQFF
J gene: TRBJ2-1; clone size: NA; V gene: TRBV3-1/TRBV3-2; D gene: NA; CDR3 DNA: TGTGCCAGCAGCCAAGTGCGGGGTCGGGAGCAGTTCTTC; CDR3 protein: CASSQVRGREQFF
J gene: TRBJ2-5; clone size: once; V gene: TRBV24-1; D gene: TRBD2; CDR3 DNA: TGTGCCACCAGAGGGACTAGCGGGAGTGAGACCCAGTACTTC; CDR3 protein: CATRGTSGSETQYF
J gene: TRBJ1-5; clone size: NA; V gene: TRBV30; D gene: TRBD1; CDR3 DNA: TGTGCCTGGAACGGACAGGGCAATCAGCCCCAGCATTTT; CDR3 protein: CAWNGQGNQPQHF
J gene: TRBJ1-1; clone size: NA; V gene: TRBV30; D gene: NA; CDR3 DNA: TGTGCCTGGAGTCCCCAGGGAAACACTGAAGCTTTCTTT; CDR3 protein: CAWSPQGNTEAFF
J gene: TRBJ2-1; clone size: NA; V gene: TRBV19; D gene: NA; CDR3 DNA: TGTGCCAGTAGTATTAGGGGTTGGTCCTACAATGAGCAGTTCTTC; CDR3 protein: CASSIRGWSYNEQFF
J gene: TRBJ1-1; clone size: NA; V gene: TRBV10-2; D gene: NA; CDR3 DNA: TGCGCCAGCACACGGGCGAAGAACACTGAAGCTTTCTTT; CDR3 protein: CASTRAKNTEAFF
J gene: TRBJ2-7; clone size: once; V gene: TRBV12-3/TRBV12-4; D gene: TRBD2; CDR3 DNA: TGTGCCAGCATCCTGGGGGGGACCAGCGAGCAGTACTTC; CDR3 protein: CASILGGTSEQYF
J gene: TRBJ2-1; clone size: NA; V gene: TRBV20-1; D gene: TRBD1; CDR3 DNA: TGCAGTGCTCAAAAGCGACAGGGGCTGTTCTTC; CDR3 protein: CSAQKRQGLFF
J gene: TRBJ2-7; clone size: NA; V gene: TRBV6-2/TRBV6-3; D gene: TRBD2; CDR3 DNA: TGTGCCAGCAGCCTCCAAGCGGGAGGGGGTGAGCAGTACTTC; CDR3 protein: CASSLQAGGGEQYF
J gene: TRBJ1-1; clone size: NA; V gene: TRBV20-1; D gene: NA; CDR3 DNA: TGCAGTGCTAGTCGCGGTCTCCGCGCACAAGTAGCTTTCTTT; CDR3 protein: CSASRGLRAQVAFF
J gene: TRBJ2-3; clone size: NA; V gene: TRBV27; D gene: TRBD2; CDR3 DNA: TGTGCCGGGGCTAGCGGGAGCTCAGATACGCAGTATTTT; CDR3 protein: CAGASGSSDTQYF
J gene: TRBJ2-1; clone size: once; V gene: TRBV4-3; D gene: NA; CDR3 DNA: TGCGCCAGCAGCCAGGATAGTAATGAGCAGTTCTTC; CDR3 protein: CASSQDSNEQFF
J gene: TRBJ2-2; clone size: once; V gene: TRBV19; D gene: TRBD2; CDR3 DNA: TGTGCCAGTAGTATCCTAGCGGGACCTACGGGGGAGCTGTTTTTT; CDR3 protein: CASSILAGPTGELFF
J gene: TRBJ1-1; clone size: few; V gene: TRBV12-3/TRBV12-4; D gene: NA; CDR3 DNA: TGTGCCAGCAGTTCGGGTCACACTGAAGCTTTCTTT; CDR3 protein: CASSSGHTEAFF